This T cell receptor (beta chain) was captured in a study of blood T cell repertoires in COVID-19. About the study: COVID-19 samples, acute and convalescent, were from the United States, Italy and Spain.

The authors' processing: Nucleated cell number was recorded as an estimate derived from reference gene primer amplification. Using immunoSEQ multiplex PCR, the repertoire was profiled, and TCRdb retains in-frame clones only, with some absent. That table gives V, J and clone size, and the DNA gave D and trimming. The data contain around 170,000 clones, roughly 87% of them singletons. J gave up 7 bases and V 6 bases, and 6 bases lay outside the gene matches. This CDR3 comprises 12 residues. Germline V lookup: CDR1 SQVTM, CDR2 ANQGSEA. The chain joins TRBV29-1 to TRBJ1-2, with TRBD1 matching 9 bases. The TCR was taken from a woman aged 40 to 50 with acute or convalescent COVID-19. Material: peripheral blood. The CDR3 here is CSVLQGAFGYTF. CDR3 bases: TGCAGCGTATTACAGGGGGCTTTTGGCTACACCTTC.